The 8 T cell receptor beta chains given below trace back to one sample, sequenced in a study of blood T cell repertoires in COVID-19. Measured with immunoSEQ multiplex PCR; TCRdb has only the in-frame clones, and not every one. The profile shows 100,000 to 150,000 clones, around four fifths of them singletons. Input material: peripheral blood. The receptors here all came from a man in his sixties with acute or convalescent COVID-19.

V usage is TRBV5-8 and J usage is TRBJ1-1; D call uncertain. V was cut by 5 bases and J by 1 base, with 12 bases left in between. Germline V lookup: CDR1 SGHTS, CDR2 YDEGEE. The CDR3 is made up of 14 amino acids. The CDR3 loop reads CASSLGYGNTEAFF. The CDR3 nucleotides are TGTGCCAGCAGTCTGGGCTACGGGAACACTGAAGCTTTCTTT. Full variable domain (rest looked up from reference TRBV5-8 and TRBJ1-1): EAGVTQSPTHLIKTRGQQATLRCSPISGHTSVYWYQQALGLGLQFLLWYDEGEERNRGNFPPRFSGRQFPNYSSELNVNALELEDSALYLCASSLGYGNTEAFFGQGTRLTVV.

The count of this clone is one. This chain links TRBV5-1 with TRBJ2-3; D is possibly TRBD1 (6 bases). The V gene's germline CDR1 is SGHRS and CDR2 YFSETQ. V was clipped by 7 bases and J by 5 bases, with 11 bases between them. There are 12 residues in the CDR3. The CDR3 sequence: CASRQDVDTQYF. Here the CDR3 DNA reads TGCGCCAGCCGACAGGACGTAGATACGCAGTATTTT. Full variable domain (remainder filled in from reference TRBV5-1 and TRBJ2-3): KAGVTQTPRYLIKTRGQQVTLSCSPISGHRSVSWYQQTPGQGLQFLFEYFSETQRNKGNFPGRFSGRQFSNSRSEMNVSTLELGDSALYLCASRQDVDTQYFGPGTRLTVL.

The chain combines TRBV9 with TRBJ1-3; 9 nucleotides line up with TRBD1. The CDR3 covers 15 residues. In germline, CDR1 is SGDLS, CDR2 YYNGEE. V dropped 0 bases and J dropped 2; count of bases not matched to a gene: 0. CDR3 protein: CASSVGQGAGNTIYF. The CDR3, as DNA: TGTGCCAGCAGCGTAGGACAGGGGGCTGGAAACACCATATATTTT.

V and J are TRBV18 and TRBJ2-1; 15 nucleotides agree with TRBD2. The CDR3 runs 16 residues. CDR1 and CDR2 from the germline V gene are KGHSH and LQKENI. The V segment lost 3 bases and the J segment 10 bases; nucleotides outside the gene matches: 7. The CDR3 sequence: CASSPSGLAGGGEQFF. CDR3 nucleotide sequence: TGTGCCAGCTCACCTTCGGGACTAGCGGGAGGCGGGGAGCAGTTCTTC.

The chain recombines TRBV24-1 with TRBJ1-1, with 7 positions matching TRBD1. The CDR3 has 14 residues. In germline, CDR1 is KGHDR, CDR2 SFDVKD. J was trimmed by 3 bases and V by 7 bases; bases with no gene match: 7. CDR3: CATRQGSVDTEAFF. In DNA form, the CDR3 reads TGTGCCACCAGACAGGGGTCTGTTGACACTGAAGCTTTCTTT.

This clone showed up just a few times. This chain joins TRBV7-9 and TRBJ2-7; D not resolved. The germline gives CDR1 SEHNR, CDR2 FQNEAQ (reference sequence). The CDR3 covers 14 residues. Trimming removed 7 bases at V and 1 base at J, with 14 bases between. CDR3 protein: CASTDEALSYEQYF. DNA of the CDR3: TGTGCCAGCACCGATGAAGCCCTGTCCTACGAGCAGTACTTC.

The V call is TRBV5-1, the J call TRBJ1-1; D is unresolved. CDR1 is SGHRS, CDR2 YFSETQ, per germline. V dropped 0 bases and J dropped 0 bases, with 6 bases sitting between them. The CDR3 is 14 amino acids. The CDR3 region is CASSLGSLNTEAFF. CDR3 in DNA: TGCGCCAGCAGCTTGGGGAGCTTGAACACTGAAGCTTTCTTT.

This clone was seen only once. The chain is built from TRBV7-3 and TRBJ1-1; possible D gene TRBD1, 6 bases. Germline V gene sequence: CDR1 SGHTA, CDR2 FQGTGA. The ends were cut back, 1 base at V and 6 bases at J, with 12 bases in the middle. The CDR3 contains 14 residues. CDR3 sequence (DNA): TGTGCCAGCAGCTTAAGGGGGGGCTCTCCTGAAGCTTTCTTT. This codes for CASSLRGGSPEAFF.